The rows below give T cell receptor beta chains drawn from one sample of a study of cytomegalovirus exposure and HLA in healthy donors. Produced via immunoSEQ multiplex PCR; TCRdb's table is partial and in-frame only. Among 300,000 to 400,000 clones listed, 86% were seen once. The sequenced material came from PBMCs. These TCRs come from a woman aged 18-29 years in good health and CMV-seronegative. Each CDR3 is given with its conserved first and last residue. Each record gives: J gene, clone size, V gene, D gene, CDR3 protein, CDR3 DNA. D genes are given only for firm matches. Expanded clones get a size class; other rows say once, few or many, or leave the size out.

J: TRBJ2-1
size: NA
V: TRBV5-1
D: NA
CDR3: CASTREGVSSYNEQFF
DNA: TGCGCCAGCACTCGCGAAGGGGTCTCGTCCTACAATGAGCAGTTCTTC

J: TRBJ2-2
size: NA
V: TRBV5-4
D: TRBD1
CDR3: CASSLVTGTTGELFF
DNA: TGTGCCAGCAGCTTGGTGACAGGGACGACCGGGGAGCTGTTTTTT

J: TRBJ2-1
size: NA
V: TRBV6-5
D: NA
CDR3: CASSYSLSNEQFF
DNA: TGTGCCAGCAGTTACTCGCTCAGTAATGAGCAGTTCTTC

J: TRBJ1-5
size: NA
V: TRBV28
D: NA
CDR3: CASSRDFGNQPQHF
DNA: TGTGCCAGCAGTCGGGACTTCGGCAATCAGCCCCAGCATTTT

J: TRBJ1-4
size: NA
V: TRBV5-1
D: NA
CDR3: CASSLTGATNEKLFF
DNA: TGCGCCAGCAGCTTGACGGGTGCAACTAATGAAAAACTGTTTTTT

J: TRBJ2-5
size: NA
V: TRBV29-1
D: TRBD2
CDR3: CSVVSGDQETQYF
DNA: TGCAGCGTCGTTAGCGGGGACCAAGAGACCCAGTACTTC

J: TRBJ2-1
size: NA
V: TRBV28
D: TRBD2
CDR3: CASSFASGSYNEQFF
DNA: TGTGCCAGCAGTTTCGCTAGCGGGAGCTACAATGAGCAGTTCTTC

J: TRBJ2-3
size: NA
V: TRBV27
D: NA
CDR3: CASSPLLGPADTQYF
DNA: TGTGCCAGCAGTCCCCTGCTAGGTCCCGCAGATACGCAGTATTTT

J: TRBJ2-5
size: NA
V: TRBV27
D: TRBD2
CDR3: CASSRDPRLKRGIQETQYF
DNA: TGTGCCAGCAGTCGGGACCCACGCCTTAAGCGGGGGATCCAAGAGACCCAGTACTTC

J: TRBJ2-1
size: NA
V: TRBV6-5
D: NA
CDR3: CASSSKAHNEQFF
DNA: TGTGCCAGCAGTTCCAAAGCCCACAATGAGCAGTTCTTC

J: TRBJ2-1
size: NA
V: TRBV27
D: NA
CDR3: CASSLSVGELYNEQFF
DNA: TGTGCCAGCAGTTTATCGGTGGGAGAGTTGTACAATGAGCAGTTCTTC

J: TRBJ2-1
size: NA
V: TRBV7-9
D: TRBD2
CDR3: CASSSSGTRTYNEQFF
DNA: TGTGCCAGCAGCTCGTCCGGGACTAGGACCTACAATGAGCAGTTCTTC

J: TRBJ1-1
size: few
V: TRBV19
D: NA
CDR3: CASSIDRGSEAFF
DNA: TGTGCCAGTAGTATAGACAGGGGATCTGAAGCTTTCTTT

J: TRBJ2-1
size: NA
V: TRBV30
D: TRBD1
CDR3: CAWGPGQVFLGRINEQFF
DNA: TGTGCCTGGGGACCGGGACAGGTCTTTCTGGGCCGAATTAATGAGCAGTTCTTC

J: TRBJ1-2
size: NA
V: TRBV7-9
D: NA
CDR3: CAVTGIAANYGYTF
DNA: TGTGCCGTCACCGGGATCGCGGCTAACTATGGCTACACCTTC

J: TRBJ2-3
size: NA
V: TRBV4-1
D: TRBD1
CDR3: CASSQELRTGPVF
DNA: TGCGCCAGCAGCCAAGAATTGAGGACAGGGCCAGTTTTT

J: TRBJ1-1
size: NA
V: TRBV18
D: TRBD1
CDR3: CASSPLGIRQGISTEAFF
DNA: TGTGCCAGCTCACCGTTAGGAATTCGACAGGGAATTAGCACTGAAGCTTTCTTT

J: TRBJ2-3
size: NA
V: TRBV30
D: TRBD2
CDR3: CAWSIGTSGRVTDTQYF
DNA: TGTGCCTGGAGTATCGGGACTAGCGGGAGGGTAACAGATACGCAGTATTTT

J: TRBJ1-4
size: once
V: TRBV7-6
D: NA
CDR3: CASSPVGGSNEKLFF
DNA: TGTGCCAGCAGCCCGGTGGGGGGGAGTAATGAAAAACTGTTTTTT

J: TRBJ1-2
size: once
V: TRBV4-1
D: NA
CDR3: CASSQPQSGLYGYTF
DNA: TGCGCCAGCAGCCAACCTCAATCAGGACTCTATGGCTACACCTTC

J: TRBJ2-2
size: NA
V: TRBV27
D: TRBD1
CDR3: CASSPLDREGLFF
DNA: TGTGCCAGCAGTCCTCTCGACAGGGAAGGGCTGTTTTTT

J: TRBJ2-7
size: NA
V: TRBV7-8
D: TRBD1
CDR3: CASSLGDRSLEQYF
DNA: TGTGCCAGCAGCTTAGGGGACAGATCCCTCGAGCAGTACTTC

J: TRBJ1-1
size: NA
V: TRBV11-2
D: TRBD1
CDR3: CASSSRTGPTDEAFF
DNA: TGTGCCAGCAGCTCACGGACAGGGCCAACAGATGAAGCTTTCTTT

J: TRBJ1-2
size: NA
V: TRBV28
D: TRBD1
CDR3: CASSWPTGQVAYGYTF
DNA: TGTGCCAGCAGCTGGCCGACGGGACAGGTGGCCTATGGCTACACCTTC

J: TRBJ2-7
size: NA
V: TRBV5-1
D: TRBD2
CDR3: CASSTGTSGISYEQYF
DNA: TGCGCCAGCAGCACTGGGACTAGCGGGATTTCCTACGAGCAGTACTTC